This T cell receptor (beta chain) was captured in a study of T cell changes during pregnancy in multiple sclerosis. Some clones are missing from TCRdb's copy, which holds only in-frame ones; the method was immunoSEQ multiplex PCR. The table records 90,000 to 150,000 clones, over 85% of them present only once. Per the germline V gene, CDR1 is SEHNR and CDR2 is FQNEAQ (reference sequence). The CDR3 length is 17 residues. V gave up 0 bases and J gave up 0 bases; unmatched junction bases: 5. V is TRBV7-9 and J is TRBJ2-4; 7 bases line up with TRBD2. This material consisted of peripheral blood, taken before pregnancy. The source is a female donor with multiple sclerosis, enrolled in a pregnancy study. The CDR3 DNA sequence: TGTGCCAGCAGCTTAGCCTGGGAGGGGCAAGCCAAAAACATTCAGTACTTC. Its translation is CASSLAWEGQAKNIQYF.